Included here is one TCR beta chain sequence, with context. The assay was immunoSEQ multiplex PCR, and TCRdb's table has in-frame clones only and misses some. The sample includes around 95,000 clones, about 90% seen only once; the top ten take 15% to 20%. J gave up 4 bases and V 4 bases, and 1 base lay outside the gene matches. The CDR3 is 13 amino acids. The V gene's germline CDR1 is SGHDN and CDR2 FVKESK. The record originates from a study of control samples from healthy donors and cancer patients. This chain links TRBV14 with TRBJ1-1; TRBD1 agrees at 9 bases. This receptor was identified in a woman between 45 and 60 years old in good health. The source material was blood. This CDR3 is CASSRDRVTEAFF. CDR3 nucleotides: TGTGCCAGCAGCCGGGACAGGGTCACTGAAGCTTTCTTT.